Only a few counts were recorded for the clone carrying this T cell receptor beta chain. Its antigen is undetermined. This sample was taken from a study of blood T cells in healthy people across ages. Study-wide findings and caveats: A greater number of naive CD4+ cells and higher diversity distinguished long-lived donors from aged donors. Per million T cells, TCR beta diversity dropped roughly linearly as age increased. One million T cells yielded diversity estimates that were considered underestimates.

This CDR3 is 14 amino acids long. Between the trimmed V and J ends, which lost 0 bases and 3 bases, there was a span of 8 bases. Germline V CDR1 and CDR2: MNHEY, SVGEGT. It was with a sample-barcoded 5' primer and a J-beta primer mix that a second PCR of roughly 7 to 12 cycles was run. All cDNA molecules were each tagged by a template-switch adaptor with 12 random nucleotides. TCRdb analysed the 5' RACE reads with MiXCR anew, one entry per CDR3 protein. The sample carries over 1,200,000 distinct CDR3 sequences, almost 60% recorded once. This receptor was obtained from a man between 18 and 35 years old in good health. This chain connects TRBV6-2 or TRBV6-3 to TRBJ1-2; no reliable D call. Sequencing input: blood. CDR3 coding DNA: TGTGCCAGCAGTTACTCGTACAGTGACTATGGCTACACCTTC. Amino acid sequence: CASSYSYSDYGYTF.